Below, one T cell receptor beta chain is given with its context. Its binding antigen is unknown. Base qualities are not recorded, but no much larger clone differs from it by a single base. The sample comes from a study of multiple sclerosis patients with progressive multifocal leukoencephalopathy (dated by TCRdb to between 2018 and 2020). About the full investigation: Four or five natalizumab-treated MS patients who did not develop PML were used as controls and were sampled longitudinally. Peripheral T and B cells were examined in MS patients who went on to develop PML (4 under natalizumab, 1 after alemtuzumab) as well as in treated patients who did not. From before therapy, through 6 and 12 months, up to PML onset, two natalizumab-treated patients who later developed PML were tracked longitudinally. The goal was to find JC virus-specific or public T-cell expansions that arose at the time of PML onset. What the research found in general, with its limitations: Lower normalized Shannon entropy suggested less diverse TRB repertoires in most PML patients, whereas the natalizumab-treated controls showed values near 1. Only PML patients had TRB clones above 0.5% frequency, but the clones expanded at PML onset were already present before and during natalizumab therapy. Analysis was restricted to peripheral blood, although for natalizumab-associated PML, cerebrospinal fluid or brain lymphocytes might be more informative. With only a small, descriptive cohort, it remained unclear whether the findings reflect JC virus infection or general immunocompromise. When PML developed, neither common TRBV or TRBJ gene usage nor preferential TRBV-TRBJ pairings were detected.

From V the trimming removes 2 bases and from J it removes 6 bases, while the gene matches leave 2 bases of the junction unaccounted for. Taken from the germline V gene (reference sequence), the CDR1 and CDR2 loops are SEHNR and FQNEAQ. From the cysteine up to the phenylalanine, the CDR3 has a length of 14 residues. The CDR3 DNA has 42 bases and is translated from base 1. This specimen's time point label, per the study, means: before natalizumab initiation. Every listed patient had earlier received interferon beta, and every PML patient was female. Before the first natalizumab infusion, T0 blood samples were collected. Isolation of peripheral blood mononuclear cells was performed by Ficoll-Hypaque density gradient centrifugation. The immunoSEQ two-step multiplex PCR at survey-level depth was used to amplify TRB CDR3 regions from genomic DNA. Synthetic inline TR CDR3 controls covering all V-J pairings were spiked into each PCR to estimate template counts and remove amplification bias. Reads went through processing to reduce amplification and sequencing bias, and quantification was done against synthetic TR CDR3 analogs. The source study handled its data this way. Raw data were processed in ImmunoSEQ Analyzer, removing out-of-frame sequences and CDR3s with stop codons, and genes were named by IMGT nomenclature. Normalized Shannon entropy, defined as 1 minus Pielou's evenness, was used to summarize repertoire diversity. Only TRB sequences sharing the V gene, the J gene and the CDR3 were counted as identical. Public PML clonotypes were defined as CDR3s shared by two or more PML-onset samples but absent from earlier samples, from controls, and from public databases. Position-by-position CDR3 amino acid composition was analyzed in Skylign with the observed count method. TCRdb provides this immuneACCESS table in a form limited to in-frame rearrangements. Some clones are lacking; in checked studies, under half of them reflect an unresolved V gene, and why the rest are absent is not known. The V and J calls and the clone size are those of that table, but D and trimming were determined from the DNA. This sample comprises under 40,000 clones, about 91% of them detected only once. The ten largest clones represent 1.9% of the sample.

The material sequenced was PBMCs. The source of this sequence is a young man with multiple sclerosis. The chain was built from TRBV7-9 and TRBJ2-2; TRBD2 aligns with 8 central bases. The sequenced DNA: TGTGCCAGCAGCTTAAGCGGGAGAGCCGGGGAGCTGTTTTTT. Its translation is CASSLSGRAGELFF.